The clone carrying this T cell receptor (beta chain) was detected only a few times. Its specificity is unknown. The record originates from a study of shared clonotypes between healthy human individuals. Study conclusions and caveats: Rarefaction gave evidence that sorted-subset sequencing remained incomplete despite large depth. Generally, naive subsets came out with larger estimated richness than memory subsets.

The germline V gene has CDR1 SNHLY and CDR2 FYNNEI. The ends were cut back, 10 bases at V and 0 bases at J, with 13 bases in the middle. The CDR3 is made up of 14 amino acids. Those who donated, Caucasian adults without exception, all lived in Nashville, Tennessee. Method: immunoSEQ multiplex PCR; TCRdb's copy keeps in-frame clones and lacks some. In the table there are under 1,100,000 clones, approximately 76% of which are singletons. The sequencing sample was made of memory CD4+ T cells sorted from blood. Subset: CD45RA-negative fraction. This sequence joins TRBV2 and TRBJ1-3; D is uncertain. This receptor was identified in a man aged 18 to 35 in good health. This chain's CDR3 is CANRPPGSGNTIYF. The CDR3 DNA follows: TGTGCCAACCGCCCCCCGGGCTCTGGAAACACCATATATTTT. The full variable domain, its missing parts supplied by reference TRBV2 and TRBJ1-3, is EPEVTQTPSHQVTQMGQEVILRCVPISNHLYFYWYRQILGQKVEFLVSFYNNEISEKSEIFDDQFSVERPDGSNFTLKIRSTKLEDSAMYFCANRPPGSGNTIYFGEGSWLTVV.